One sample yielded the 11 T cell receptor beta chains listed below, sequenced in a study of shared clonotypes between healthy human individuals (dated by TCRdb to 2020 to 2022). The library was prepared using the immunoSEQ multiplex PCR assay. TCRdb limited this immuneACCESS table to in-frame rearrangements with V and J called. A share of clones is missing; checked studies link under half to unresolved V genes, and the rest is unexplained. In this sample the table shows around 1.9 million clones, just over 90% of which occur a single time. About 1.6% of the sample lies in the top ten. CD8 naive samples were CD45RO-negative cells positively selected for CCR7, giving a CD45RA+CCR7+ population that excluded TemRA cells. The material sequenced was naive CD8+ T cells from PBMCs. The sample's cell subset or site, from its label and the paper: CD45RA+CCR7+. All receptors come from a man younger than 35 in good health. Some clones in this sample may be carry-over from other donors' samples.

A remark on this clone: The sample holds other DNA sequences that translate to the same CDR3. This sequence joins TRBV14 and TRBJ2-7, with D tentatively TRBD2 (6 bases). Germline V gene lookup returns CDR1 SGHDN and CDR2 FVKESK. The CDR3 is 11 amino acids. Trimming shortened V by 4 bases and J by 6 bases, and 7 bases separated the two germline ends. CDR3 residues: CASSLGGEQYF. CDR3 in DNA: TGTGCCAGCAGCCTGGGGGGCGAGCAGTACTTC.

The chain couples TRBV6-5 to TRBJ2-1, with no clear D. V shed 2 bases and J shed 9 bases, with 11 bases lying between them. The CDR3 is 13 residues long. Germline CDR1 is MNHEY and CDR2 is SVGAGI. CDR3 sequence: CASSYTRAAEQFF. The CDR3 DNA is TGTGCCAGCAGTTACACCCGAGCAGCTGAGCAGTTCTTC.

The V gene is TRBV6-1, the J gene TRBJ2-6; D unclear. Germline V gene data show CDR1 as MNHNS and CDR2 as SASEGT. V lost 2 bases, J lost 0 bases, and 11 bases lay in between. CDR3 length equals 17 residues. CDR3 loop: CASSETPSLSGANVLTF. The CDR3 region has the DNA TGTGCCAGCAGTGAAACCCCGTCTCTCTCTGGGGCCAACGTCCTGACTTTC.

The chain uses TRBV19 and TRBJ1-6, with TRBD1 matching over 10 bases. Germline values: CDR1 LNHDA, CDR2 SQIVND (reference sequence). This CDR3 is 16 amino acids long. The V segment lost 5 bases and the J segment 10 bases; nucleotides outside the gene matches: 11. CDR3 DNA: TGTGCCAGTAGTTCGACCGGGACAGGGGTACTATCACCCCTCCACTTT. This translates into CASSSTGTGVLSPLHF.

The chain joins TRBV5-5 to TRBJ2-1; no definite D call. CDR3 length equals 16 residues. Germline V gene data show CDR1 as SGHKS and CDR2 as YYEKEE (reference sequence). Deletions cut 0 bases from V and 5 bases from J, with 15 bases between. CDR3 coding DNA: TGTGCCAGCAGCTTGGTAAAATTGAGAAGAGACAATGAGCAGTTCTTC. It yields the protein CASSLVKLRRDNEQFF.

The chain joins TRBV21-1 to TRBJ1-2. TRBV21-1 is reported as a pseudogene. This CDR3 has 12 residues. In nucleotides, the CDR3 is TGTGCCAGCAGCAAAGTCGGACGGAGAGTAACCTTC. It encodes CASSKVGRRVTF.

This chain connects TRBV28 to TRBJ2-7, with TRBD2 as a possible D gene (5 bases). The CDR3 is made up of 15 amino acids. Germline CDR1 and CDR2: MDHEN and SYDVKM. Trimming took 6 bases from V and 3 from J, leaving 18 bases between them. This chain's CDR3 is CASRPGVSKDYEQYF. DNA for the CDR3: TGTGCCAGCAGGCCCGGGGTCTCGAAGGACTACGAGCAGTACTTC.

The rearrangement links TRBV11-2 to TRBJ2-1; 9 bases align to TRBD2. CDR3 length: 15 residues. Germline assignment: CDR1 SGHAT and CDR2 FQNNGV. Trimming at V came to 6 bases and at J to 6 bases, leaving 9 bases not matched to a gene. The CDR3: CASSFSGRPVNEQFF. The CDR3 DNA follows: TGTGCCAGCAGTTTTAGCGGGAGACCCGTCAATGAGCAGTTCTTC.

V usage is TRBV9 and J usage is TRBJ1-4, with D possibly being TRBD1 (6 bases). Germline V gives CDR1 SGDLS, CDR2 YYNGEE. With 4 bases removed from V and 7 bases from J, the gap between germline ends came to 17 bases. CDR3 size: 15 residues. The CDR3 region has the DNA TGTGCCAGCAGCCCTGGGCGGGGGGCGAGTGAAAAACTGTTTTTT. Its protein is CASSPGRGASEKLFF.

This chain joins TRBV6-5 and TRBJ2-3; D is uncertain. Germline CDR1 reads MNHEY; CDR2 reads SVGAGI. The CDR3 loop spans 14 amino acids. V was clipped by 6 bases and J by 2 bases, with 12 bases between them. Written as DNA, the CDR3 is TGTGCCAGCAGCCCCCACAGAGACACAGATACGCAGTATTTT. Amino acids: CASSPHRDTDTQYF.

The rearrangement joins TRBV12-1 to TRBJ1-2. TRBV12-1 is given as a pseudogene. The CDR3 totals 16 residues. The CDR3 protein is CASTARLIKDGYGYTF. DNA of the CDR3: TGTGCCAGCACGGCTAGGCTCATCAAGGACGGGTATGGCTACACCTTC.